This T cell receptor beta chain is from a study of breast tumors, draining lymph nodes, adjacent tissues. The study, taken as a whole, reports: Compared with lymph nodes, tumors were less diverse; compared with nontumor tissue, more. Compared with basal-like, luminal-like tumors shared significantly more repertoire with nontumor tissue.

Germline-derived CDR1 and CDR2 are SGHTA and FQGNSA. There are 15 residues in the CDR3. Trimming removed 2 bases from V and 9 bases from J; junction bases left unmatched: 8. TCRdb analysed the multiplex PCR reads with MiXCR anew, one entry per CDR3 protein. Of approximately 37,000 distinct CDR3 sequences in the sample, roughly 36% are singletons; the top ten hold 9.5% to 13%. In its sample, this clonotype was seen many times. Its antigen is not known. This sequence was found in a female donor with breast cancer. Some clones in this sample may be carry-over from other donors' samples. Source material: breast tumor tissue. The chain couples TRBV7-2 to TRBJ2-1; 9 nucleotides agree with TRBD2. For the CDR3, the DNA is TGTGCCAGCAGCTTAATGGGTAGCGGGGGCATTGAGCAGTTCTTC. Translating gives CASSLMGSGGIEQFF.